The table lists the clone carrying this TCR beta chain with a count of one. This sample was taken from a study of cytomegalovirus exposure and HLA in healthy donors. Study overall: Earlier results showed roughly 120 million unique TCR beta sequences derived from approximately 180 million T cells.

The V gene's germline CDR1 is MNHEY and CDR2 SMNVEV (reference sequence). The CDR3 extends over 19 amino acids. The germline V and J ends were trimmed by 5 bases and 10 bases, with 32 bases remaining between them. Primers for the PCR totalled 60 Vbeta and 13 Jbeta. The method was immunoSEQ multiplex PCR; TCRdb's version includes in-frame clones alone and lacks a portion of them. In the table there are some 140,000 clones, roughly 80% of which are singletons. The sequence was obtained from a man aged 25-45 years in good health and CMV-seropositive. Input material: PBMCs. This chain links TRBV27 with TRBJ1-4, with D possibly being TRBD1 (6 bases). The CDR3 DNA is TGTGCCAGCAGTCAGTCGCGACTCCTCCTGGGACACACCAACGGAAAACTGTTTTTT. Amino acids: CASSQSRLLLGHTNGKLFF.